The T cell receptor (beta chain) under discussion was sequenced for a study of early T cells in non-severe SARS-CoV-2 infection (dated by TCRdb to the early 2020s). For the study in its entirety: Bulk RNA from unsorted whole blood was used for TCR sequencing, so alpha and beta chains could not be paired. Study-wide conclusions, independent of this receptor: VDJdb matching was skewed toward anti-spike CD8 responses and likely underestimated virus-specific expansions by missing private and CD4 specificities.

A case-control design nested within a healthcare worker cohort in London, UK, was used, with weekly nasopharyngeal swab PCR tests and blood sampling performed. Between 23 and 31 March 2020, the week of the UK lockdown, healthcare workers were enrolled and then followed up weekly for as long as 16 weeks. Comment on this clonotype: Which antigen it targets is not known. Base quality data are lacking; no much larger clone is found one base away.

Ends trimmed: V by 3 bases, J by 5 bases; bases unmatched to a gene: 8. The CDR3, cysteine through phenylalanine, is 15 amino acids long. Only the CDR3 region is kept as DNA, spanning 45 bases read in frame from base 1. The germline V gene supplies CDR1 SGHRS and CDR2 YFSETQ. The library was produced with 5' RACE. Sequencing instrument: NextSeq 500. In the TCR library protocol, unique molecular identifiers were attached to individual cDNA molecules to correct for PCR bias and sequencing error. TCR alpha and beta chains were both sequenced, and the abundances of alpha and beta sequences in each sample were closely correlated with each other. The published analysis was carried out like this. Decombinator V4 was used to annotate the V gene, J gene and CDR3 of the TCR sequences. Expanded TCRs were defined as changing significantly between any two time points under a Poisson model with p below 0.0001. TCR abundances were normalised to the total number of TCRs sequenced in each sample and reported as counts per million. MAIT TCRs were defined by TRAV1-2 paired with TRAJ12, TRAJ20 or TRAJ33, and iNKT TCRs by TRAV10 paired with TRAJ18. VDJdb, accessed 1 November 2021, was searched for CMV, EBV and SARS-CoV-2 annotated TCRs, excluding TCRs annotated for multiple antigens. Clones were called with MiXCR by TCRdb after fastp trimmed the public reads at Q25, and only in-frame beta chains were retained. For every CDR3 protein sequence, its rows merge into one entry that carries the most common genes and DNA. The V and J calls and clone size come from TCRdb's table, not from the authors' own analysis. Recorded for this sample are over 25,000 distinct CDR3 sequences; under 10% of them occurred a single time. The ten most abundant clones make up roughly 13% of the sample.

Sequences were obtained from whole blood. The TCR sequence derives from an adult who was a healthcare worker with PCR-confirmed SARS-CoV-2 infection or an uninfected control (not recorded which). Recombination linked TRBV5-1 to TRBJ2-7; TRBD1 fits 10 bases in the junction. The CDR3 is CASSSPGQGRDEQYF. The nucleotide sequence is TGCGCCAGCAGCTCTCCGGGACAGGGGCGGGACGAGCAGTACTTC.